This T cell receptor beta chain stems from a study of cytomegalovirus exposure and HLA in healthy donors (TCRdb year 2017). Broadly, across the study: An earlier analysis of roughly 610 of the donors reported 276 Gb of sequence data and about 120 million unique TCR beta sequences obtained from roughly 180 million T cells. Around 320 gigabases of sequencing data and tens of millions of unique TCR sequences were included in an early release covering about 700 HLA-typed donors. Among the approximately 420 genotyped donors, around 81% belonged to the genetic ancestry cluster associated with self-reported Caucasian donors. The study aimed to test whether signatures of past pathogen exposure could be identified by cataloging public T cell receptors. The study profiled the T cell repertoires of under 850 subjects by immunosequencing and related them to cytomegalovirus serostatus. In addition to the first cohort of hundreds of subjects, a separate validation cohort of about 120 different subjects was used. To predict cytomegalovirus infection status, the study brought together high-throughput TCR immunosequencing, statistical association of individual TCRs with disease status, and machine learning. A later analysis re-analyzed previously published TCR beta repertoires from 600 to 850 donors and added high-resolution HLA genotyping to study TCR occurrence patterns. Rather than using new phenotypic data, the later analysis identified candidate immune exposures from TCR beta sequences and from how often those sequences occurred across donors. An earlier analysis of 587 of the donors used high-throughput TCR beta sequencing to judge whether each TCR beta V gene segment behaved as functional or pseudogenic. Alongside the repertoire data, information on donor age, sex, ethnicity and CMV serostatus was compiled. In a later genetic analysis, genome-wide SNP genotypes for about 65% of the roughly 700 donors were used, and that subset was treated as a discovery cohort. All discovery cohort repertoires had been generated using a single sequencing platform. HLA typing included class I and class II loci at four-digit resolution. Typing coverage differed by locus: A, B, C, DRB1 and DQB1 were typed in about 629-630 donors, DQA1 in 500 to 550, DPA1 in 600 to 610, and DPB1 in around 490. About five DR-DQ haplotypes were handled as single units for association and clustering, since linkage in the cohort was strong. On average, roughly 250,000 unique TCR beta nucleotide sequences were sequenced per donor among 398 genotyped donors of the cohort, with roughly 20% of those sequences being non-productive.

General conclusions and limits of the study: The sequencing pipeline was judged likely to have produced a cluster of highly shared sequence variants as a technical artifact. Because counts were too low, around 18 rarely observed V segments, including chromosome 9 orphons, were left out of the earlier analysis of 587 of the donors. According to a later analysis, parvovirus B19, influenza, CMV and Epstein-Barr virus appeared linked to several top co-occurrence clusters. For the cohort, immune exposure information was limited to CMV serostatus. In the study, 150 to 200 TCR beta chains were listed as associated with cytomegalovirus. Sequencing depth was assumed to be roughly uniform across donors in the presence/absence analyses, though that assumption may not hold. In an earlier analysis of some 500 of the donors, most TCR beta V segments were observed in productive rearrangements about 87% or about 30% of the time, broadly matching IMGT annotations. Correlated functional status among segregating V segments might reflect linkage disequilibrium, but an unknown experimental factor could not be ruled out. When HLA alleles, especially DR and DQ, strongly co-occurred, TCR associations were difficult to assign to individual alleles. Some IMGT-functional V segments, including TRBV6-2 and TRBV6-3, could not be distinguished by the 87-base-pair reads and were therefore excluded. It was suggested by the authors that the approach could potentially be generalized to other disease states and immunological phenotypes. A later genetic analysis associated a missense DCLRE1C variant with V-gene and J-gene trimming of TCR beta chains, and an independent cohort replicated the association. Most CMV-associated TCR beta chains appeared to be HLA-restricted in a later analysis, and the HLA associations seemed to be driven largely by CMV exposure. In both the original and validation cohorts, the classifier was reported to diagnose cytomegalovirus status with high specificity and sensitivity. In a later analysis, 16,951 TCR beta sequences were associated with specific HLA alleles at a false discovery rate of 0.05. In a later analysis, HLA-associated TCR beta chains were found to be more clonally expanded and to have lower generation probabilities than equally common non-associated chains. Most TCR sequences were observed very rarely across donors, whereas some public TCRs were present in many individuals. This cohort had only TCR beta chains sequenced, and the lack of alpha or paired-chain data limited which features could be detected. Compared with the approximately 600-donor mean, donors in an Asian-associated ancestry cluster had fewer N-insertions in productive TCRs, according to a later genetic analysis. According to a later analysis, TCR association rates differed among HLA loci, with DRB1 alleles showing the most associated TCRs and HLA-C alleles showing the fewest. A further reported finding was that TCR beta sequences accurately predicted the HLA-A and HLA-B alleles for most subjects in the first cohort. HLA typing was unavailable for some donors at each locus, so association tests used only the typed subset. Three of the identified cytomegalovirus-associated TCR beta chains were confirmed in vitro to be specific for cytomegalovirus antigens.

The cohort consisted of approximately 670 healthy bone marrow donors. Cohort members were all nominally healthy when sampled, although unrecorded immune exposures were likely present. The donor was CMV seropositive and belonged to the group of 250 to 300 seropositive cohort members. A peripheral blood sample was provided by each donor, and peripheral blood mononuclear cells were used for TCR beta sequencing. Genomic DNA was extracted from the blood cell samples with the Qiagen DNeasy Blood Extraction Kit. The CDR3 runs 16 residues from the cysteine to the phenylalanine. Of all the DNA, just the CDR3 is kept, 48 bases in frame from base 1. V lost 2 bases and J lost 8 bases, and the count of bases not matched to a germline gene is 7. The germline V gene specifies LGHNA as CDR1 and YSLEER as CDR2. In the case of this clone: There is no known antigen for this receptor. Base-call qualities are not available, and no considerably larger clone is one nucleotide away.

Library preparation employed the immunoSEQ multiplex PCR assay. For the multiplex PCR, a mixture combining 60 forward primers for TCR Vbeta segments and 13 reverse primers for TCR Jbeta segments was used. Amplification of the CDR3 region of rearranged TCR beta genes was performed with a multiplex PCR assay on genomic DNA. On the Illumina HiSeq System, the amplified TCR beta libraries were sequenced as 87-base-pair reads. In the original analysis: A later analysis tallied approximately 87 million unique TCR beta chains across the roughly 610 repertoires, and approximately 12 million of those chains were shared by two or more donors. To remove PCR and sequencing errors, raw reads were error-corrected and collapsed into unique sequences using a nearest-neighbor algorithm that merged closely related sequences. To assign V, D and J gene segments, CDR3 sequences were aligned to IMGT reference sequences. For a sequence to be retained, a match of at least six nucleotides was required to both a V gene segment and a J gene segment. A rearrangement was called productive if the CDR3 had no stop codons and remained in frame with V and J, and every other rearrangement was called non-productive. Following IMGT convention, CDR3 was defined as the stretch from the second conserved V-encoded cysteine to the conserved J-encoded phenylalanine. The earlier analysis of about 610 of the donors excluded sequences that lacked an unambiguous match to a single V gene segment. An earlier analysis of around 600 of the donors classified V segments as functional when productive rearrangements were above 56.7% and as segregating when the standard deviation between donors was above 5%. A statistical classification framework was built for diagnosing cytomegalovirus status from the catalog of TCR beta chain sequences. A later analysis assigned V and J genes by comparing TCR nucleotide sequences with IMGT/GENE-DB human TR gene sequences. In a later analysis, CDR3 sequences and most-parsimonious VDJ recombination scenarios were assigned using the TCRdist pipeline. In a later analysis, each TCR beta chain was defined by its CDR3 amino acid sequence together with its V-gene family, and reads without a unique V-gene family were excluded. A later analysis removed several hundred highly shared, low-generation-probability nucleotide sequences to deal with suspected cross-contamination and a sequencing artifact. A later analysis calculated a clonal expansion index for each public chain from normalized within-repertoire ranks of inferred template counts. A later analysis computed generation probabilities with a VDJ recombination model fitted to out-of-frame rearrangements, and checked the results against IGoR. A later analysis scored TCR-TCR, TCR-HLA and TCR-CMV co-occurrence with hypergeometric tests, applying a repertoire-size bias correction to TCR pairs. To estimate false discovery rates, a later analysis permuted the HLA or CMV assignments 20 times. A later analysis grouped co-occurring TCRs with DBSCAN, adding TCRdist sequence similarity when clustering within HLA-allele-positive subsets. For co-occurrence clustering, repertoires with fewer than 30,000 or more than 120,000 public chains were excluded, along with 5 or 6 repertoires with anomalous nucleotide sharing. In its TCRdb copy, this immuneACCESS table keeps in-frame sequences only and misses some clones. Where compared with another copy, unresolved V genes explain less than half of these, and the others have no known cause. V and J calls and clone size are copied from that table; D and trimming were computed from the DNA. The sample data list about 120,000 clones, and about two thirds of these were observed just once. The top ten constitute 6.5% to 9% of the sample.

The specimen was PBMCs. This clonotype originated in a woman aged 40 to 50 in good health and CMV-seropositive. The V and J segments used are TRBV4-3 and TRBJ2-1, with TRBD2 identical over 12 junction bases. The CDR3 region has the sequence CASSQLAGGLLDEQFF. The DNA sequence is as follows: TGCGCCAGCAGCCAACTAGCGGGGGGGCTACTTGATGAGCAGTTCTTC.